A single sample gave rise to the 30 T cell receptor beta chains below, sequenced in a study of shared clonotypes between healthy human individuals. Clones were sequenced by immunoSEQ multiplex PCR, and TCRdb holds only the in-frame ones, with some missing. The data contain around 1.4 million clones, around 98.5% of them singletons. Source material: naive CD4+ T cells sorted from blood. Documented subset: CD45RA+ positively selected. The origin of the receptors is a man aged 30-40 years in good health.

As DNA, the CDR3 is TGTGCCAGTAGTCCCCGGACAGGGCACTATGGCTACACCTTC. Translation gives CASSPRTGHYGYTF. The J gene is TRBJ1-2, the V gene TRBV19; TRBD1 aligns across 8 bases. V was pared by 5 bases and J by 3 bases, with 5 bases of the junction left unmatched. Germline loops: CDR1 LNHDA, CDR2 SQIVND (reference sequence). This CDR3 is 14 amino acids long.

CDR3 region: CASRTLAGGTYEQYF. The CDR3 nucleotides read TGTGCCAGTCGTACTCTGGCGGGAGGAACCTACGAGCAGTACTTC. This sequence joins TRBV6-1 and TRBJ2-7; 8 positions match TRBD2. CDR1 and CDR2 from the germline V gene are MNHNS and SASEGT. V trimming: 9 bases; J trimming: 2 bases; junction bases outside the gene matches: 12. CDR3 length: 15 amino acids.

About this clone: Other DNA sequences from this sample encode an identical CDR3 as well. The chain has TRBV18 and TRBJ2-5; unclear D gene. Trimming pared 4 bases from V and 0 bases from J, leaving 3 bases between. The CDR3 has 12 residues. The germline V gene has CDR1 KGHSH and CDR2 LQKENI. The CDR3 reads CASSQYQETQYF. Written as DNA, the CDR3 is TGTGCCAGCTCACAGTACCAAGAGACCCAGTACTTC.

V is TRBV27 and J is TRBJ2-1; D may match TRBD1 or TRBD2 (5 bases each). The length of the CDR3 is 17 residues. Germline V CDR1 and CDR2: MNHEY, SMNVEV (reference sequence). Trimming took 1 base from V and 0 from J, leaving 13 bases between them. CDR3 nucleotide sequence: TGTGCCAGCAGTTTATTAAGAGGGACGCCCTCCTACAATGAGCAGTTCTTC. Translation gives CASSLLRGTPSYNEQFF.

The genes are TRBV28 and TRBJ2-1; the match to TRBD2 covers 12 bases. This CDR3 comprises 13 residues. V shed 11 bases, J shed 10 bases, and the junction held 9 bases outside the gene matches. Germline V CDR1 and CDR2: MDHEN, SYDVKM. DNA for the CDR3: TGTGCCTACGGACTAGCGGGAAAGGGGGAGCAGTTCTTC. As protein: CAYGLAGKGEQFF.

This chain links TRBV27 with TRBJ1-5, with D tentatively TRBD1 (5 bases). This CDR3 is built from 15 residues. Germline assignment: CDR1 MNHEY and CDR2 SMNVEV (reference sequence). Trimming shortened V by 0 bases and J by 2 bases, and 8 bases separated the two germline ends. The chain's CDR3 is CASSLSRTRNQPQHF. The CDR3, as DNA: TGTGCCAGCAGTTTATCTCGGACACGCAATCAGCCCCAGCATTTT.

V usage is TRBV6-5 and J usage is TRBJ1-1, with a tentative D call TRBD1 (6 bases). Between the trimmed V and J ends, which lost 6 bases and 1 base, there was a span of 9 bases. Germline CDR1 and CDR2: MNHEY and SVGAGI. The CDR3 is 13 residues long. Here the CDR3 reads CASRTGPNTEAFF. The CDR3 nucleotides are TGTGCCAGCAGGACAGGCCCGAACACTGAAGCTTTCTTT.

As DNA, the CDR3 is TGTGCCAGCAGCCAGAGCCTAGACCTATACGAGCAGTACTTC. It translates to CASSQSLDLYEQYF. The genes are TRBV9 and TRBJ2-7; D unresolved. The V gene's germline CDR1 is SGDLS and CDR2 YYNGEE. This CDR3 has 14 amino acids. The ends were cut back, 4 bases at V and 4 bases at J, with 15 bases in the middle.

The chain is built from TRBV15 and TRBJ2-7; 10 nucleotides match TRBD2. There are 15 residues in the CDR3. The germline V gene has CDR1 LNHNV and CDR2 YYDKDF (reference sequence). V trimming: 3 bases; J trimming: 7 bases; junction bases outside the gene matches: 9. DNA of the CDR3: TGTGCCACCAGCAGGCCGGGACTAGCGACGGGGGAGCAGTACTTC. Translation gives CATSRPGLATGEQYF.

The V and J genes are TRBV19 and TRBJ1-2; 9 bases map to TRBD1. The germline V gene has CDR1 LNHDA and CDR2 SQIVND (reference sequence). V shed 6 bases, J shed 3 bases, and the junction held 5 bases outside the gene matches. The CDR3 is made up of 14 amino acids. In nucleotides, the CDR3 is TGTGCCAGTAGGGGGACAGGGAAGGACTATGGCTACACCTTC. It specifies CASRGTGKDYGYTF.

The rearrangement uses TRBV18 and TRBJ2-7; 8 bases align to TRBD1. J was trimmed by 6 bases and V by 6 bases; bases with no gene match: 4. CDR3 length equals 12 residues. Per the germline V gene, CDR1 is KGHSH and CDR2 is LQKENI. Here the CDR3 reads CASSDTGGEQYF. The CDR3 nucleotides are TGTGCCAGCTCGGATACAGGGGGCGAGCAGTACTTC.

Comments on this clone: Different DNA sequences within this sample yield the same CDR3. This chain links TRBV20-1 with TRBJ2-1; D gene ambiguous. CDR1 DFQATT and CDR2 SNEGSKA come from the germline V gene (reference sequence). V lost 4 bases, J lost 7 bases, and 5 bases lay in between. The CDR3 sequence is 10 residues long. In nucleotides, the CDR3 is TGCAGTGCTAAGGGAAATGAGCAGTTCTTC. It is translated as CSAKGNEQFF.

J is TRBJ2-3 and V is TRBV6-6; D unresolved. The V end was cut by 4 bases, the J end by 1 base, with 6 bases between. Germline V lookup: CDR1 MNHNY, CDR2 SVGAGI (reference sequence). CDR3 size: 13 residues. The CDR3 is CASSSSRTDTQYF. The CDR3 DNA sequence: TGTGCCAGCAGTTCCAGCCGCACAGATACGCAGTATTTT.

V is TRBV5-5 and J is TRBJ2-3; 10 nucleotides agree with TRBD1. The CDR3 runs to 17 residues. Unmatched junction bases numbered 11, after V lost 3 bases and J lost 4 bases. Germline V gene lookup returns CDR1 SGHKS and CDR2 YYEKEE (reference sequence). The CDR3 loop reads CASSSPTGTGAADTQYF. CDR3 sequence (DNA): TGTGCCAGCAGCTCCCCCACCGGGACAGGGGCGGCAGATACGCAGTATTTT. The full variable domain, its missing parts supplied by reference TRBV5-5 and TRBJ2-3, is DAGVTQSPTHLIKTRGQQVTLRCSPISGHKSVSWYQQVLGQGPQFIFQYYEKEERGRGNFPDRFSARQFPNYSSELNVNALLLGDSALYLCASSSPTGTGAADTQYFGPGTRLTVL.

The J gene is TRBJ2-3, the V gene TRBV9, with 8 nucleotides matching TRBD2. This CDR3 contains 15 residues. The germline gives CDR1 SGDLS, CDR2 YYNGEE. V shed 0 bases, J shed 4 bases, and the junction held 4 bases outside the gene matches. CDR3 residues: CASSVAGGPPDTQYF. The CDR3, as DNA: TGTGCCAGCAGCGTAGCGGGAGGGCCGCCAGATACGCAGTATTTT.

The genes are TRBV5-1 and TRBJ2-3; D perhaps matches TRBD2 (5 bases). The CDR3 totals 13 residues. Germline CDR1 SGHRS, CDR2 YFSETQ. The V end was cut by 8 bases, the J end by 4 bases, with 14 bases between. The CDR3 protein is CASGFSRADTQYF. The CDR3 nucleotides read TGCGCCAGTGGGTTTTCGAGGGCAGATACGCAGTATTTT.

The CDR3 sequence: CASSESGFNYGYTF. CDR3 coding DNA: TGCGCCAGCAGTGAGTCTGGATTCAACTATGGCTACACCTTC. V is TRBV10-1 and J is TRBJ1-2; D is ambiguous. The CDR3 consists of 14 residues. Trimming cost V 0 bases and J 2 bases, with 7 bases left between them. From germline, CDR1 is WNHNN and CDR2 SYGVQD (reference sequence).

The sample holds a few counts of this clone. The J gene is TRBJ1-5, the V gene TRBV2, with D unresolved. The CDR3 runs to 15 residues. The V end lost 6 bases, the J end lost 4 bases, and 16 bases lay between the germline ends. Germline CDR1 SNHLY, CDR2 FYNNEI. The CDR3 region has the DNA TGTGCCAGCAGCGCCTCGGAGGGATGGAATCAGCCCCAGCATTTT. Its protein is CASSASEGWNQPQHF.

This clone came up once. V usage is TRBV28 and J usage is TRBJ1-5; the D gene is possibly TRBD1 (6 bases). The CDR3 is made up of 16 amino acids. Germline V gene sequence: CDR1 MDHEN, CDR2 SYDVKM. Trimming took off 2 bases at V and 2 bases at J, with 13 bases between the two ends. CDR3 in DNA: TGTGCCAGCAGTTTAGTCGGGGGGCTGGGCAATCAGCCCCAGCATTTT. Its protein product is CASSLVGGLGNQPQHF.

In this sample, this clone turned up once. The chain uses TRBV10-2 and TRBJ2-6; D possibly uses TRBD1 or TRBD2 (5 bases each). CDR1 WSHSY and CDR2 SAAADI come from the germline V gene. V was cut by 4 bases and J by 1 base, with 17 bases left in between. The CDR3 contains 18 residues. In DNA, the CDR3 is TGCGCCAGCAGTGGGGGGTTTTATCGGGATTCTGGGGCCAACGTCCTGACTTTC. Protein product: CASSGGFYRDSGANVLTF.

The chain is built from TRBV5-1 and TRBJ2-2; a weak D match, TRBD2 (6 bases). The CDR3 contains 17 residues. Germline V CDR1 and CDR2: SGHRS, YFSETQ. Trimming shortened V by 3 bases and J by 3 bases, and 18 bases separated the two germline ends. CDR3 loop: CASSYWGVQDYTGELFF. CDR3 bases: TGCGCCAGCAGCTATTGGGGGGTACAGGACTACACCGGGGAGCTGTTTTTT. The full variable domain, in which reference TRBV5-1 and TRBJ2-2 provide the parts outside the CDR3, is KAGVTQTPRYLIKTRGQQVTLSCSPISGHRSVSWYQQTPGQGLQFLFEYFSETQRNKGNFPGRFSGRQFSNSRSEMNVSTLELGDSALYLCASSYWGVQDYTGELFFGEGSRLTVL.

This chain's CDR3 is CATSRDRGLARNEQFF. As DNA, the CDR3 is TGTGCCACCAGCAGAGATCGCGGACTAGCTCGCAATGAGCAGTTCTTC. This chain uses TRBV15 with TRBJ2-1, with 8 bases identical to TRBD2. CDR1 LNHNV and CDR2 YYDKDF come from the germline V gene (reference sequence). This CDR3 spans 16 amino acids. V lost 0 bases to trimming and J lost 6 bases; unmatched junction nucleotides: 7.

The chain is built from TRBV15 and TRBJ2-1; D is possibly TRBD1 or TRBD2 (5 bases each). Trimming removed 5 bases at V and 14 bases at J, with 16 bases between. Germline CDR1 LNHNV, CDR2 YYDKDF (reference sequence). This CDR3 region has 12 residues. The CDR3: CATSPRATAEFF. For the CDR3, the DNA is TGTGCCACCAGCCCCAGGGCCACAGCGGAGTTCTTC.

The J gene is TRBJ1-1, the V gene TRBV13; D not resolved. Germline CDR1 reads PRHDT; CDR2 reads FYEKMQ (reference sequence). Trimming removed 0 bases from V and 1 base from J, with 15 bases in between. The CDR3 length is 17 residues. CDR3 protein: CASSLGLSRRSNTEAFF. Written as DNA, the CDR3 is TGTGCCAGCAGCTTAGGCCTTTCGCGGCGGTCGAACACTGAAGCTTTCTTT.

This chain joins TRBV5-6 and TRBJ2-3, with D possibly TRBD1 on 5 matching bases. Looked up from germline, CDR1 is SGHDT and CDR2 is YYEEEE. Trimming pared 5 bases from V and 4 bases from J, leaving 8 bases between. This CDR3 is built from 12 residues. CDR3 DNA sequence: TGTGCCAGCAGTAGGACACCAGATACGCAGTATTTT. Translating gives CASSRTPDTQYF.

V is TRBV19 and J is TRBJ1-4, with 7 bases lining up with TRBD1. Germline CDR1 reads LNHDA; CDR2 reads SQIVND (reference sequence). The junction had 7 bases not matched to a gene; V was cut back by 3 bases and J by 0 bases. This CDR3 comprises 17 residues. The CDR3 DNA reads as TGTGCCAGTAGTATCGGACAGGCGATCGCAACTAATGAAAAACTGTTTTTT. Amino acid sequence: CASSIGQAIATNEKLFF.

The chain has TRBV5-1 and TRBJ1-1; D is perhaps TRBD1 (5 bases). Germline values: CDR1 SGHRS, CDR2 YFSETQ. The length of the CDR3 is 15 residues. V dropped 4 bases and J dropped 1 base, with 14 bases sitting between them. The DNA of the CDR3 is TGCGCCAGCAGCAAGGGGCGGCGCGAGAACACTGAAGCTTTCTTT. It is translated as CASSKGRRENTEAFF. Full variable domain (outside the CDR3, taken from reference TRBV5-1 and TRBJ1-1): KAGVTQTPRYLIKTRGQQVTLSCSPISGHRSVSWYQQTPGQGLQFLFEYFSETQRNKGNFPGRFSGRQFSNSRSEMNVSTLELGDSALYLCASSKGRRENTEAFFGQGTRLTVV.

The rearrangement joins TRBV18 to TRBJ2-3, with 11 bases that match TRBD2. The CDR3 contains 16 residues. Per the germline V gene, CDR1 is KGHSH and CDR2 is LQKENI. J gave up 5 bases and V 5 bases, and 9 bases lay outside the gene matches. In nucleotides, the CDR3 is TGTGCCAGCTCATACCGTAGCGGGAGGGCTGGAGATACGCAGTATTTT. This gives the protein CASSYRSGRAGDTQYF. Variable domain in full (rest from reference TRBV18 and TRBJ2-3): NAGVMQNPRHLVRRRGQEARLRCSPMKGHSHVYWYRQLPEEGLKFMVYLQKENIIDESGMPKERFSAEFPKEGPSILRIQQVVRGDSAAYFCASSYRSGRAGDTQYFGPGTRLTVL.

The chain carries TRBV7-2 and TRBJ2-5; no definite D call. The CDR3 totals 14 residues. V lost 8 bases, J lost 1 base, and 14 bases lay in between. CDR1 and CDR2 (germline): SGHTA, FQGNSA. The CDR3 nucleotides are TGTGCCAGCCGAAAACTAAAGAGCCAAGAGACCCAGTACTTC. Residues: CASRKLKSQETQYF.

The chain links TRBV6-4 to TRBJ1-3; TRBD1 agrees at 7 bases. The CDR3 has 17 residues. The V segment lost 7 bases and the J segment 5 bases; nucleotides outside the gene matches: 17. Looked up from germline, CDR1 is MRHNA and CDR2 is SNTAGT. CDR3 loop: CASTTPPDRVERNTIYF. The CDR3 DNA reads TGTGCCAGCACCACCCCCCCCGACAGGGTGGAAAGAAACACCATATATTTT.